This TCR beta chain is from a study of T cell changes during pregnancy in multiple sclerosis. Generated by immunoSEQ multiplex PCR, the TCRdb table keeps only in-frame clones and is missing some. Altogether tens of thousands of clones are present, about 87% being singletons, with the ten largest covering 1% to 1.5%. CDR3 length: 16 residues. Germline V gene data show CDR1 as MNHEY and CDR2 as SMNVEV (reference sequence). Trimming removed 7 bases from V and 0 bases from J, with 15 bases in between. This receptor was obtained from a female donor with multiple sclerosis, enrolled in a pregnancy study. This sequence joins TRBV27 and TRBJ2-2; D is perhaps TRBD2 (6 bases). Specimen: CD4+ T cells from peripheral blood mononuclear cells, collected in the second trimester of pregnancy. The CDR3 sequence: CASKPPGLTNTGELFF. In nucleotides, the CDR3 is TGTGCCAGCAAACCCCCGGGACTTACGAACACCGGGGAGCTGTTTTTT.